Shown below are 3 T cell receptor beta chains from a single sample sequenced in a study of shared clonotypes between healthy human individuals. TCRdb's copy holds only in-frame clones and misses some; the assay was immunoSEQ multiplex PCR. The table shows hundreds of thousands of clones, with roughly 95% occurring only once. CD45RO negativity and positive selection for CCR7 defined naive CD8 cells, a population that excluded terminally differentiated effector memory CD45RA+ cells. The sample taken for sequencing was naive CD8+ T cells sorted from blood. The receptors here all came from a woman aged 25 to 39 in good health.

The V and J genes are TRBV6-6 and TRBJ2-7; 9 bases align to TRBD1. Germline V lookup: CDR1 MNHNY, CDR2 SVGAGI (reference sequence). This CDR3 contains 15 residues. Trimming at V came to 6 bases and at J to 1 base, leaving 7 bases not matched to a gene. CDR3 sequence reads: CASSSGTGISYEQYF. The CDR3 DNA reads as TGTGCCAGCAGCTCGGGGACAGGGATTTCCTACGAGCAGTACTTC.

The chain uses TRBV30 and TRBJ2-7, with D perhaps TRBD1 (5 bases). V gave up 0 bases and J gave up 5 bases, with 17 bases separating them. Germline V gene lookup returns CDR1 GTSNPN and CDR2 SVGIG (reference sequence). The CDR3 runs to 15 residues. CDR3 DNA sequence: TGTGCCTGGAGTGTCGGTAGGGGCCCGATCCACGAGCAGTACTTC. Protein sequence: CAWSVGRGPIHEQYF.

The V gene is TRBV27, the J gene TRBJ2-7; no firm D call. Trimming shortened V by 5 bases and J by 3 bases, and 5 bases separated the two germline ends. The CDR3 consists of 11 residues. The germline V gene has CDR1 MNHEY and CDR2 SMNVEV (reference sequence). CDR3 sequence reads: CASSDNYEQYF. CDR3 nucleotide sequence: TGTGCCAGCAGTGACAACTACGAGCAGTACTTC.